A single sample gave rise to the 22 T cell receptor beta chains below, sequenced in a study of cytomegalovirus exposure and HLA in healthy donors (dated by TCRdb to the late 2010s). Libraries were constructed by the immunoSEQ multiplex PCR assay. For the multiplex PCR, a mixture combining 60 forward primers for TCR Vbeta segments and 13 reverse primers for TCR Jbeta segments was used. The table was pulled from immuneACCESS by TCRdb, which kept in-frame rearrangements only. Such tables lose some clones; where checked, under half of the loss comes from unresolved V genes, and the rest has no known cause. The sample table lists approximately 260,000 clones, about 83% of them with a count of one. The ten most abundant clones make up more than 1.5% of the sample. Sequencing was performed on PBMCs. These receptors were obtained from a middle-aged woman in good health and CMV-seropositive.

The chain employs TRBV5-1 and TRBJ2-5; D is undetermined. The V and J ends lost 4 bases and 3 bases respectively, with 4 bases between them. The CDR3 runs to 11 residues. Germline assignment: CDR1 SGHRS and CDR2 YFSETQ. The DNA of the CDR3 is TGCGCCAGCAGCGTAGAAGAGACCCAGTACTTC. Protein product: CASSVEETQYF.

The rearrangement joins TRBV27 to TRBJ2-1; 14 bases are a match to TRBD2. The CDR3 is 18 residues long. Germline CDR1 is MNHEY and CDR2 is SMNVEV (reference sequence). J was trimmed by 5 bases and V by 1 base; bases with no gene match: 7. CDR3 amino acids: CASSLFSPGLAGDNEQFF. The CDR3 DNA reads TGTGCCAGCAGTTTATTCTCACCGGGACTAGCGGGAGACAATGAGCAGTTCTTC.

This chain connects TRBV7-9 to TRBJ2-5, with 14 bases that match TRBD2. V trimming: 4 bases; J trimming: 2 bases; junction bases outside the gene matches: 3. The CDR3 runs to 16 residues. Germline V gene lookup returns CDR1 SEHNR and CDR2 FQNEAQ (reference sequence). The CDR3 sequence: CASSSGLAGEQETQYF. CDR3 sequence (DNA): TGTGCCAGCAGCTCGGGACTAGCGGGAGAGCAAGAGACCCAGTACTTC.

The CDR3 here is CASSEQGARVGYTF. CDR3 coding DNA: TGTGCCAGCAGTGAACAGGGGGCGCGGGTTGGCTACACCTTC. The chain combines TRBV2 with TRBJ1-2; TRBD1 agrees at 8 bases. Germline V gene lookup returns CDR1 SNHLY and CDR2 FYNNEI. V lost 2 bases to trimming and J lost 7 bases; unmatched junction nucleotides: 6. CDR3 length: 14 residues.

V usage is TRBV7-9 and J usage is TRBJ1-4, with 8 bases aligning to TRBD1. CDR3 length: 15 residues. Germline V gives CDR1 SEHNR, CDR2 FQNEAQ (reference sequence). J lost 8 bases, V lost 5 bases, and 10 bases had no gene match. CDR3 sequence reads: CASSPMTGAQEKLFF. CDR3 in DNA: TGTGCCAGCAGCCCGATGACAGGGGCCCAGGAAAAACTGTTTTTT.

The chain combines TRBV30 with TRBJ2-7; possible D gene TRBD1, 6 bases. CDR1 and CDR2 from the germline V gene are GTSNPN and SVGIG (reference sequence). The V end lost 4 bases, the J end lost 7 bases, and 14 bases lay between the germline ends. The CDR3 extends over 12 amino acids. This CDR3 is CAWTRGFGEQYF. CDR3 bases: TGTGCCTGGACTAGGGGGTTTGGAGAGCAGTACTTC.

The CDR3 DNA reads TGCAGCGTCGGGGCTAGCGCTTCCTACAATGAGCAGTTCTTC. Protein: CSVGASASYNEQFF. This chain uses TRBV29-1 with TRBJ2-1; TRBD2 might be the D (6 bases). The germline CDR1 and CDR2 sequences are SQVTM and ANQGSEA. Trimming stripped 6 bases from V and 1 base from J, with 13 bases between. The CDR3 loop spans 14 amino acids.

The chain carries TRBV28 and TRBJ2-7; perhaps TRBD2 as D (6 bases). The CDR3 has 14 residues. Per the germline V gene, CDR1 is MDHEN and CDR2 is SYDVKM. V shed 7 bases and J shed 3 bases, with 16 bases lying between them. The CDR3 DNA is TGTGCCAGCAATCCCGGGACTTCCAACTACGAGCAGTACTTC. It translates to CASNPGTSNYEQYF.

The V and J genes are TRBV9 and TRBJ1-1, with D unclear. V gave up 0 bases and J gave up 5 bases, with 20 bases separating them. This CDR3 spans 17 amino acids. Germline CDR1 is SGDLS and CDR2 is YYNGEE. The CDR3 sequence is CASSVEGGYGPGTEAFF. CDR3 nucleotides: TGTGCCAGCAGCGTAGAGGGAGGATACGGTCCGGGTACTGAAGCTTTCTTT.

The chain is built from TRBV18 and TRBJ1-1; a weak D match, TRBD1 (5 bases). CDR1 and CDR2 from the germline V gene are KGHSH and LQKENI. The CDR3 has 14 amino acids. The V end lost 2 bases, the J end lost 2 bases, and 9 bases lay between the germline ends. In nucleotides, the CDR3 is TGTGCCAGCTCACCAGGGGCACTCAACACTGAAGCTTTCTTT. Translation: CASSPGALNTEAFF.

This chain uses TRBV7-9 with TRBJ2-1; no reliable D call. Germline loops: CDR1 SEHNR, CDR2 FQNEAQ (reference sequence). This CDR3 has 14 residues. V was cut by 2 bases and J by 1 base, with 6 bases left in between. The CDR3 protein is CASSLMSSYNEQFF. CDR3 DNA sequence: TGTGCCAGCAGCTTAATGTCTTCCTACAATGAGCAGTTCTTC.

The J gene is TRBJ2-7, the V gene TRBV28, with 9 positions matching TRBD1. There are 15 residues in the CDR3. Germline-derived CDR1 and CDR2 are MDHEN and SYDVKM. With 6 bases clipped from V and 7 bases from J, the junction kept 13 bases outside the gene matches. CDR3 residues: CASRRGTGSMGEQYF. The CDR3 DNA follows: TGTGCCAGCAGAAGAGGGACAGGGTCGATGGGTGAGCAGTACTTC.

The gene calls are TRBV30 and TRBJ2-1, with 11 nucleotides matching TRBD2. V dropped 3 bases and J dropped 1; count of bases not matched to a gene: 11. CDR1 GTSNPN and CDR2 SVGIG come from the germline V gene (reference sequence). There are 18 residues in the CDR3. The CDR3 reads CAWSGSLAGGPSYNEQFF. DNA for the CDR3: TGTGCCTGGAGCGGTTCCTTAGCGGGAGGGCCGTCCTACAATGAGCAGTTCTTC.

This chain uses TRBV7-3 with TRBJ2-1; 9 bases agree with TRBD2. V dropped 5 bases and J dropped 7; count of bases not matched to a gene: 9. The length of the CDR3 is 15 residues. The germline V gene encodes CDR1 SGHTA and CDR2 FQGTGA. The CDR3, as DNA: TGTGCCAGCAGCCTGACTAGCGGAGCCGGGAATGAGCAGTTCTTC. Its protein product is CASSLTSGAGNEQFF.

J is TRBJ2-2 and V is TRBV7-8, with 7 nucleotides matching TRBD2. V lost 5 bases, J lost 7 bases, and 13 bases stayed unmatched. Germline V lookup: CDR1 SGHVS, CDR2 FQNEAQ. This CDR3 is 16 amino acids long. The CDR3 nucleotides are TGTGCCAGCAGCGCCGAAGGCGGGAGTATTATCGGGGAGCTGTTTTTT. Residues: CASSAEGGSIIGELFF.

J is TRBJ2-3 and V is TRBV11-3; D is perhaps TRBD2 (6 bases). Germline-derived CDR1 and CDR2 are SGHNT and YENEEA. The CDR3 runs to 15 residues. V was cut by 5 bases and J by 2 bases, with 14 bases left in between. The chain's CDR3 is CASSDMGLPTDTQYF. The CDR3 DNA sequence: TGTGCCAGCAGCGACATGGGACTTCCCACAGATACGCAGTATTTT.

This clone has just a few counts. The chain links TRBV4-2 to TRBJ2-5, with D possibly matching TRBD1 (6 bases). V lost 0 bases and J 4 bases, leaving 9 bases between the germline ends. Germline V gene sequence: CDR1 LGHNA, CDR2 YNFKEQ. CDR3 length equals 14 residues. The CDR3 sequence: CASSQDRGTETQYF. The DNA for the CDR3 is TGTGCCAGCAGCCAAGATAGGGGGACAGAGACCCAGTACTTC.

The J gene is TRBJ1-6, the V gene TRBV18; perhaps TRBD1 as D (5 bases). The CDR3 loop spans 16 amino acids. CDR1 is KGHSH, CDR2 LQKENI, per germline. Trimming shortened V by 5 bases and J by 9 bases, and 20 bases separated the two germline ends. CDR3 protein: CASSIQEPKVGSPLHF. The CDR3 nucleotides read TGTGCCAGCTCAATACAGGAGCCCAAGGTGGGTTCACCCCTCCACTTT.

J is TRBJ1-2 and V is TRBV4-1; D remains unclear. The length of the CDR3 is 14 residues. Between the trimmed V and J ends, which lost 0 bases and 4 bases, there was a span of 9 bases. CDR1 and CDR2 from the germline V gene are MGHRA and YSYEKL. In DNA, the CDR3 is TGCGCCAGCAGCCAAGAACAAAGTACCTATGGCTACACCTTC. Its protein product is CASSQEQSTYGYTF.

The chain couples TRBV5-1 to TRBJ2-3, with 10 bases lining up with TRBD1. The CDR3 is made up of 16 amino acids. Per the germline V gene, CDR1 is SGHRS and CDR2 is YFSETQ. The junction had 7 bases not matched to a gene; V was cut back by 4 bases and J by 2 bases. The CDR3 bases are TGCGCCAGCAGCAGGACAGGGGGTGGGTTCACAGATACGCAGTATTTT. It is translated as CASSRTGGGFTDTQYF.

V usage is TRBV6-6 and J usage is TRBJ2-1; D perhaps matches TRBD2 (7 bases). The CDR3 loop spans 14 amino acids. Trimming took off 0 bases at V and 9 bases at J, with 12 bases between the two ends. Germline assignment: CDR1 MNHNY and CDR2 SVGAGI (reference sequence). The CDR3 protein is CASSYSGAGVEQFF. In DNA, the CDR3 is TGTGCCAGCAGTTACTCGGGGGCGGGGGTTGAGCAGTTCTTC.

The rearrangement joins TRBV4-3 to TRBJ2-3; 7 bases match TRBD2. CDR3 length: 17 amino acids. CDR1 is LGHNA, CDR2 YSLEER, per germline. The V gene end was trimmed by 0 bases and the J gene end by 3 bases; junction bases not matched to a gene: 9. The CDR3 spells CASSQDAVAGLTDTQYF. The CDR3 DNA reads TGCGCCAGCAGCCAAGATGCGGTAGCGGGCCTAACAGATACGCAGTATTTT.